This T cell receptor (beta chain) was observed in a study of OX40 agonist ivuxolimab in advanced cancers. In the study overall: Allowance was made for prior anti-PD-1, anti-PD-L1 or anti-CTLA-4 therapy, and roughly 39% had some. Study-level points and caveats: Relative to CD4+ cells, CD8+ T cells on average had more expanded clones.

In the case of this clone: Its antigen is as yet unknown.

V lost 1 base to trimming and J lost 4 bases; unmatched junction nucleotides: 5. Germline V gene lookup returns CDR1 SGHVS and CDR2 FNYEAQ. This CDR3 spans 15 amino acids. Produced via immunoSEQ multiplex PCR; TCRdb's table is partial and in-frame only. In the table there are 90,000 to 100,000 clones, about four fifths of which are singletons. Patients with a history of autoimmune disease or on systemic immunosuppression were excluded. The chain uses TRBV7-6 and TRBJ2-5, with TRBD1 identical over 8 bases. Sequenced here: CD4+ or CD8+ T cells sorted from blood, sampled in a trial of the OX40 agonist ivuxolimab. This TCR was sampled from an adult with an advanced solid tumor such as melanoma, head and neck, liver or kidney cancer. The CDR3 reads CASSLGQGAGETQYF. CDR3 nucleotide sequence: TGTGCCAGCAGCTTAGGGCAGGGGGCGGGAGAGACCCAGTACTTC.